These 25 T cell receptor beta chains came from one sample sequenced in a study of human T cells and chemical hapten exposure. TCRdb itself ran the RACE reads through MiXCR, one entry per CDR3 protein. The table records under 100,000 distinct CDR3 sequences, 8.5% of them present only once. As to time point: pre-sensitization, week 0. Treatment indicated: therapeutic diphenylcyclopropenone sensitization with weekly scalp DPC. The source was whole blood, collected in connection with sensitization to the hapten diphenylcyclopropenone (DPC). These receptor sequences come from a man aged 40-49 years with alopecia areata. Some clones in this sample may be carry-over from other donors' samples.

V gene TRBV6-1 combines with J gene TRBJ2-7; TRBD2 agrees at 8 bases. Germline-derived CDR1 and CDR2 are MNHNS and SASEGT. Trimming cost V 4 bases and J 6 bases; bases outside gene matches: 5. This CDR3 has 13 amino acids. The CDR3 DNA is TGTGCCAGCAGTGCAATCGGGACTAGCGAGCAGTACTTC. Translation: CASSAIGTSEQYF.

This clonotype was seen many times. This chain connects TRBV13 to TRBJ2-7; tentatively, D is TRBD2 (6 bases). V gave up 2 bases and J gave up 7 bases, with 15 bases separating them. This CDR3 contains 14 residues. Germline lookup yields CDR1 PRHDT and CDR2 FYEKMQ (reference sequence). CDR3 residues: CASSLNRGGTEQYV. The CDR3, as DNA: TGTGCCAGCAGCTTAAATAGAGGCGGGACTGAGCAGTACGTC.

V gene TRBV12-3 or TRBV12-4 combines with J gene TRBJ2-3, with D perhaps matching TRBD2 (6 bases). The length of the CDR3 is 17 residues. The ends were cut back, 5 bases at V and 5 bases at J, with 23 bases in the middle. The CDR3 sequence: CASSLGRRVRDLDTQYF. The CDR3 DNA is TGTGCCAGCAGTCTAGGCCGCAGGGTACGGGACTTAGATACGCAGTATTTT.

This clonotype has just a few counts. The V and J genes are TRBV28 and TRBJ1-5; tentatively, D is TRBD1 (5 bases). This CDR3 has 15 amino acids. The germline CDR1 and CDR2 sequences are MDHEN and SYDVKM. V was clipped by 5 bases and J by 0 bases, with 11 bases between them. The CDR3 coding sequence is TGTGCCAGCAGTCCCGGGACCCTTAGCAATCAGCCCCAGCATTTT. Residues: CASSPGTLSNQPQHF.

This clonotype was seen at least ten times. The J gene is TRBJ1-5, the V gene TRBV7-2; TRBD1 agrees at 9 bases. In germline, CDR1 is SGHTA, CDR2 FQGNSA. The CDR3 is made up of 15 amino acids. The trim removed 5 bases at V and 7 bases at J, leaving 9 bases unmatched. CDR3 sequence reads: CASSGSGQGGQPQHF. In nucleotides, the CDR3 is TGTGCCAGCAGCGGATCGGGACAGGGTGGGCAGCCCCAGCATTTT. Filled out from reference TRBV7-2 and TRBJ1-5, the complete variable domain reads GAGVSQSPSNKVTEKGKDVELRCDPISGHTALYWYRQSLGQGLEFLIYFQGNSAPDKSGLPSDRFSAERTGGSVSTLTIQRTQQEDSAVYLCASSGSGQGGQPQHFGDGTRLSIL.

This clonotype was detected many times. The chain links TRBV20-1 to TRBJ1-3, with D possibly matching TRBD1 (5 bases). The CDR3 extends over 17 amino acids. V lost 3 bases and J lost 0, with 18 bases in between. Germline CDR1 DFQATT, CDR2 SNEGSKA (reference sequence). The CDR3 sequence: CSARDEGTPTSGNTIYF. The CDR3 coding sequence is TGCAGTGCTAGGGATGAGGGGACGCCGACCTCTGGAAACACCATATATTTT.

This clonotype was counted a few times. The DNA for the CDR3 is TGTGCCAGCAGAGACAGGGGGGGTTCAGATACGCAGTATTTT. As protein: CASRDRGGSDTQYF. The chain carries TRBV2 and TRBJ2-3; 9 nucleotides line up with TRBD1. The ends lost 6 bases at V and 4 bases at J; junction bases unmatched: 5. The germline V gene encodes CDR1 SNHLY and CDR2 FYNNEI. This CDR3 is built from 14 residues.

This clonotype was observed a handful of times. The rearrangement links TRBV28 to TRBJ2-3, with a possible D match to TRBD1 (5 bases). The CDR3 consists of 16 residues. Germline CDR1 and CDR2: MDHEN and SYDVKM. The germline V and J ends were trimmed by 5 bases and 0 bases, with 15 bases remaining between them. The CDR3 protein is CASSPSQVPSTDTQYF. The CDR3 bases are TGTGCCAGCAGTCCCTCACAGGTTCCCAGCACAGATACGCAGTATTTT.

This clonotype has ten or more counts. The chain carries TRBV27 and TRBJ1-6; D ambiguous. Trimming removed 2 bases from V and 8 bases from J, with 7 bases in between. CDR3 length: 13 amino acids. Looked up from germline, CDR1 is MNHEY and CDR2 is SMNVEV (reference sequence). The CDR3 is CASSLSRDSPLHF. In DNA, the CDR3 is TGTGCCAGCAGTTTAAGTAGAGATTCACCCCTCCACTTT.

At least ten counts were recorded for this clonotype. This chain connects TRBV4-3 to TRBJ1-5; D call uncertain. The CDR3 contains 18 residues. Germline assignment: CDR1 LGHNA and CDR2 YSLEER. V was cut by 0 bases and J by 0 bases, with 15 bases left in between. The CDR3 loop is CASSQDRFTAYSNQPQHF. As DNA, the CDR3 is TGCGCCAGCAGCCAAGATCGGTTCACGGCTTATAGCAATCAGCCCCAGCATTTT.

The chain uses TRBV28 and TRBJ1-5; 7 bases are shared with TRBD1. J lost 4 bases, V lost 6 bases, and 12 bases had no gene match. Germline CDR1 MDHEN, CDR2 SYDVKM. The CDR3 is made up of 16 amino acids. CDR3 coding DNA: TGTGCCAGCAGCACCTATGGGACAGCGCCAAATCAGCCCCAGCATTTT. Translation gives CASSTYGTAPNQPQHF.

This rearrangement joins TRBV7-2 to TRBJ2-5; 8 bases agree with TRBD2. Trimming removed 0 bases from V and 5 bases from J; junction bases left unmatched: 11. Germline assignment: CDR1 SGHTA and CDR2 FQGNSA. CDR3 size: 17 residues. CDR3 in amino acids: CASSLAAGTSRLETQYF. CDR3 coding DNA: TGTGCCAGCAGCTTAGCAGCGGGGACTAGTCGGTTGGAGACCCAGTACTTC.

At least ten counts were recorded for this clonotype. V and J are TRBV20-1 and TRBJ1-5, with D unresolved. CDR1 and CDR2 (germline): DFQATT, SNEGSKA (reference sequence). V was pared by 0 bases and J by 5 bases, with 14 bases between. The CDR3 sequence is 15 residues long. The CDR3 DNA follows: TGCAGTGCTAGAGATCTTCTTTGGGCAGATCAGCCCCAGCATTTT. Translated, it gives CSARDLLWADQPQHF.

This clonotype was detected only a few times. The chain combines TRBV10-3 with TRBJ1-6; 8 positions agree with TRBD1. The CDR3 runs 14 residues. The germline gives CDR1 ENHRY, CDR2 SYGVKD. With V trimmed by 10 bases and J by 4 bases, 6 bases remained unmatched. This CDR3 is CATWTGNYNSPLHF. Written as DNA, the CDR3 is TGTGCCACCTGGACAGGGAATTATAATTCACCCCTCCACTTT.

Here the CDR3 reads CSVEGPGTSGRANEQFF. The CDR3 DNA reads as TGCAGCGTTGAAGGTCCCGGGACTAGCGGGAGGGCCAATGAGCAGTTCTTC. The genes are TRBV29-1 and TRBJ2-1; TRBD2 agrees at 16 bases. J lost 6 bases, V lost 1 base, and 6 bases had no gene match. Germline-derived CDR1 and CDR2 are SQVTM and ANQGSEA. The length of the CDR3 is 17 residues.

In its sample, this clonotype was seen many times. The chain has TRBV7-6 and TRBJ1-6; D unresolved. This CDR3 contains 13 residues. Trimming took 3 bases from V and 7 from J, leaving 7 bases between them. CDR1 and CDR2 from the germline V gene are SGHVS and FNYEAQ. CDR3 sequence reads: CASSLSANSPLHF. The DNA for the CDR3 is TGTGCCAGCAGCTTGTCGGCAAATTCACCCCTCCACTTT. Full variable domain (remainder filled in from reference TRBV7-6 and TRBJ1-6): GAGVSQSPRYKVTKRGQDVALRCDPISGHVSLYWYRQALGQGPEFLTYFNYEAQQDKSGLPNDRFSAERPEGSISTLTIQRTEQRDSAMYRCASSLSANSPLHFGNGTRLTVT.

CDR3 DNA sequence: TGCGCCAGCAGCTTCACGGGGGGCCCAGATACGCAGTATTTT. Translation: CASSFTGGPDTQYF. The J gene is TRBJ2-3, the V gene TRBV5-1; perhaps TRBD2 as D (7 bases). Germline-derived CDR1 and CDR2 are SGHRS and YFSETQ. This CDR3 has 14 residues. V gave up 2 bases and J gave up 4 bases, with 11 bases separating them.

This clonotype was picked up many times. The chain is built from TRBV7-9 and TRBJ1-2; D gene uncertain. CDR3 size: 14 residues. V was shortened by 5 bases and J by 2 bases, with 12 bases between the two germline ends. CDR1 is SEHNR and CDR2 is FQNEAQ in the germline V gene (reference sequence). CDR3 protein: CASSAPEVNYGYTF. The CDR3 DNA sequence: TGTGCCAGCAGCGCCCCCGAAGTGAACTATGGCTACACCTTC.

This clonotype was counted at least ten times. The chain couples TRBV7-9 to TRBJ1-3; D may be TRBD1 (5 bases). Germline CDR1 and CDR2: SEHNR and FQNEAQ (reference sequence). This CDR3 comprises 14 residues. V lost 7 bases and J 4 bases, leaving 14 bases between the germline ends. In nucleotides, the CDR3 is TGTGCCAGCAACGGGGACTACGTGGGAAACACCATATATTTT. Translation gives CASNGDYVGNTIYF.

This clonotype was seen many times. This chain connects TRBV7-9 to TRBJ1-6; 10 bases line up with TRBD1. Germline values: CDR1 SEHNR, CDR2 FQNEAQ (reference sequence). The CDR3 contains 16 residues. The junction had 8 bases not matched to a gene; V was cut back by 5 bases and J by 7 bases. The CDR3 region is CASSPVGGQGNSPLHF. In nucleotides, the CDR3 is TGTGCCAGCAGCCCAGTGGGGGGACAGGGGAATTCACCCCTCCACTTT.

The chain employs TRBV6-5 and TRBJ2-1, with D possibly being TRBD2 (6 bases). V was trimmed by 0 bases and J by 4 bases, leaving 13 bases between them. CDR3 length: 16 residues. Per germline, CDR1 MNHEY and CDR2 SVGAGI. The CDR3 here is CASSYSTAGTYNEQFF. The CDR3 DNA is TGTGCCAGCAGTTACTCGACAGCGGGTACTTACAATGAGCAGTTCTTC.

A single count supports this clonotype. The chain joins TRBV18 to TRBJ2-4; 7 bases are a match to TRBD1. Germline CDR1 reads KGHSH; CDR2 reads LQKENI. The V gene end was trimmed by 3 bases and the J gene end by 0 bases; junction bases not matched to a gene: 8. This CDR3 has 17 amino acids. The CDR3 loop reads CASSPFRDSGAKNIQYF. The CDR3 DNA reads TGTGCCAGCTCACCTTTCCGGGACAGTGGAGCCAAAAACATTCAGTACTTC.

This clonotype was found a few times. The rearrangement joins TRBV29-1 to TRBJ2-1; 10 bases match TRBD1. The CDR3 covers 14 residues. Germline loops: CDR1 SQVTM, CDR2 ANQGSEA. With V trimmed by 6 bases and J by 6 bases, 8 bases remained unmatched. The CDR3 nucleotides read TGCAGCGTGGAGGTAGGGACAGGGGTCAATGAGCAGTTCTTC. Translated, it gives CSVEVGTGVNEQFF.

J is TRBJ1-3 and V is TRBV7-2; 7 bases line up with TRBD1. V shed 4 bases, J shed 1 base, and the junction held 7 bases outside the gene matches. The CDR3 extends over 16 amino acids. Germline V gene data show CDR1 as SGHTA and CDR2 as FQGNSA. The CDR3 DNA reads TGTGCCAGCAGCTCGACAGGGCCTGTATCTGGAAACACCATATATTTT. It encodes CASSSTGPVSGNTIYF. Variable domain in full (rest from reference TRBV7-2 and TRBJ1-3): GAGVSQSPSNKVTEKGKDVELRCDPISGHTALYWYRQSLGQGLEFLIYFQGNSAPDKSGLPSDRFSAERTGGSVSTLTIQRTQQEDSAVYLCASSSTGPVSGNTIYFGEGSWLTVV.

This clonotype was observed many times. This chain uses TRBV7-9 with TRBJ1-1; D ambiguous. The CDR3 consists of 14 residues. From germline, CDR1 is SEHNR and CDR2 FQNEAQ (reference sequence). Trimming cost V 5 bases and J 4 bases, with 14 bases left between them. The CDR3 DNA is TGTGCCAGCAGCCCACCGGGTGGTAGCACTGAAGCTTTCTTT. It encodes CASSPPGGSTEAFF.